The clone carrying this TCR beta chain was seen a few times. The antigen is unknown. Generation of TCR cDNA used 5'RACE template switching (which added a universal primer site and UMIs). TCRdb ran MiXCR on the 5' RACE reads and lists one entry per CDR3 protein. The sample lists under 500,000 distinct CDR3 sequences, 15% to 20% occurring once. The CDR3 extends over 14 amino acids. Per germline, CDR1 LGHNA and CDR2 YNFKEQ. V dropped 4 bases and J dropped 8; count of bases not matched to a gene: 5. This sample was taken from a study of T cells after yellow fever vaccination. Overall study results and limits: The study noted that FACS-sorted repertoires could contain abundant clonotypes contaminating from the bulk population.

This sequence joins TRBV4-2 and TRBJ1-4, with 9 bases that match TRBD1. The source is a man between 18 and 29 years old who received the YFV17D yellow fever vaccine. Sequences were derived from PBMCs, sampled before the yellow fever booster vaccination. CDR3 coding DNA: TGTGCCAGCAGCCTGACAGGGGGACGGGAAAAACTGTTTTTT. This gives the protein CASSLTGGREKLFF.